This TCR beta chain was recovered during a study of cytomegalovirus exposure and HLA in healthy donors (dated by TCRdb to the late 2010s). About the full investigation: According to a later analysis, the 120 or so validation repertoires were produced on the same platform as the roughly 600 repertoires of the first cohort. Besides the first cohort of hundreds of subjects, a separate validation cohort made up of over 95 different subjects was used. The study aimed to test whether cataloging public T cell receptors could reveal signatures of past pathogen exposure. The study combined high-throughput TCR immunosequencing, statistical association of individual TCRs with disease status, and machine learning to predict cytomegalovirus infection status.

Libraries were built with the immunoSEQ multiplex PCR assay. On the authors' methods: A statistical classification framework was built to diagnose cytomegalovirus status from the catalog of TCR beta chain sequences. Drawn from immuneACCESS, this table holds only the in-frame rearrangements with V and J called that TCRdb kept. Clones are partly lost; checked studies trace under half to an unresolved V gene and leave the rest unexplained. That table furnishes V, J and clone size, whereas the DNA furnished D and trimming. This sample comprises about 150,000 clones, about 88% of them detected only once. Around 3.4% of the sample lies in the top ten. Overall study outcomes, separate from this receptor: Cytomegalovirus status was reported to be diagnosed by the classifier with high specificity and sensitivity in both the original and validation cohorts. A later analysis lacked HLA typing for the validation cohort, so it scored co-occurrence in that cohort across all 130 or so repertoires. According to the authors, the approach could potentially be generalized to other disease states and immunological phenotypes. Of the cluster scores, 85% to 95% were above 0 in a later analysis, which found that TCRs clustered in the first cohort also tended to co-occur in the approximately 110 validation repertoires. The study listed 150 to 200 TCR beta chains as associated with cytomegalovirus. While some public TCRs were present in many individuals, most TCR sequences turned up only very rarely across donors. In vitro tests confirmed that a few of the cytomegalovirus-associated TCR beta chains recognize cytomegalovirus antigens.

From a lookup of the germline V gene, CDR1 and CDR2 are SGHTA and FQGNSA. V drops 6 bases and J drops 1 base, leaving 13 bases in between. From the cysteine through the phenylalanine, the CDR3 covers 15 amino acids. Only the CDR3 DNA is retained, 45 bases long and in frame from the first base. Separate from the approximately 700-subject first cohort, the validation cohort of 95 to 150 subjects was the group to which the donors belonged. On this clone itself: There is no known antigen for this receptor. It has no much larger one-base neighbor in the sample; base qualities were not kept.

This TCR derives from a woman younger than 30 in good health and CMV-seropositive. The material sequenced was PBMCs. This receptor chain uses TRBV7-2 and TRBJ2-1; TRBD2 is possibly the D segment (5 matching bases). CDR3 region: CASRIGSASYNEQFF. The nucleotide sequence reads as follows: TGTGCCAGCAGAATAGGTAGCGCTTCCTACAATGAGCAGTTCTTC.